This TCR beta chain was observed in a study of blood T cell repertoires in COVID-19. Study-level background: Donors in the United States, Italy and Spain gave samples during acute or convalescent COVID-19. Sample material is recorded as cDNA or gDNA derived from T cells, B-cell-depleted T cells, or PBMCs.

In Seattle, patients joined the study during active infection and were tracked longitudinally. In the original processing: The authors estimated nucleated cell counts from reference gene primer amplification. Assay used: immunoSEQ multiplex PCR; TCRdb lists only in-frame clones, some missing. The V and J calls and clone size are taken from that table; D and trimming were inferred from the DNA. In the table there are hundreds of thousands of clones, 70% to 90% of which are singletons. Germline V gene lookup returns CDR1 SGDLS and CDR2 YYNGEE. The CDR3 loop spans 16 amino acids. With 0 bases clipped from V and 2 bases from J, the junction kept 8 bases outside the gene matches.

Sequencing was done on a sample of peripheral blood. J is TRBJ2-7 and V is TRBV9; TRBD1 matches 7 bases. The clonotype comes from a man aged 50-59 years with COVID-19, enrolled during active disease. The CDR3 nucleotides read TGTGCCAGCAGCGTAGGGCAGGGGGTATACCCCTACGAGCAGTACTTC. This gives the protein CASSVGQGVYPYEQYF.